A few counts support the clone carrying this TCR beta chain. CDR3 length equals 14 residues. V dropped 6 bases and J dropped 1 base, with 12 bases sitting between them. The germline V gene has CDR1 MDHEN and CDR2 SYDVKM. This record belongs to a study of blood T cell repertoires in COVID-19. Study in general: Sources were T cells, B-cell-depleted T cells, or PBMCs; the material itself was cDNA or gDNA.

Measured with immunoSEQ multiplex PCR; TCRdb has only the in-frame clones, and not every one. The profile shows about half a million clones, over 75% of them singletons. J is TRBJ1-1 and V is TRBV28; possibly TRBD1 for D (5 bases). Sequencing was performed on peripheral blood. The sequence came from a human donor in a cohort sampled during active COVID-19. CDR3 nucleotide sequence: TGTGCCAGCAGGAAGGGACTGACGAACACTGAAGCTTTCTTT. This encodes CASRKGLTNTEAFF.